The clone carrying this TCR beta chain occurred many times. Its target is unknown. TCRdb passed the 5' RACE reads through MiXCR, listing each CDR3 protein once. The sample comprises 650,000 to 800,000 distinct CDR3 sequences, 8.6% of which are singletons, and approximately 0.96% rests with the top ten. The data were taken from a study of identical twins. General study results and limits: Modelling approaches yielded underestimates of out-of-frame TCR alpha sharing between monozygotic twins. Reduced insertions were recorded for abundant cord blood beta clonotypes, with no such pattern in memory repertoires.

The V and J ends lost 3 bases and 8 bases respectively, with 11 bases between them. Per germline, CDR1 SGHTA and CDR2 FQGNSA. The CDR3 contains 13 residues. This sample also belongs to another study, concerning yellow fever vaccine responses in identical twins.

The receptor was derived from a woman in her late teens or twenties in good health. V is TRBV7-2 and J is TRBJ2-1; unclear D gene. Sequenced: PBMCs. The CDR3, as DNA: TGTGCCAGCAGCTTGCAGTTTAAGGATGAGCAGTTCTTC. Translation: CASSLQFKDEQFF.